What follows describes a single T cell receptor (beta chain). In the original processing: Scientists estimated how many nucleated cells there were by amplifying reference gene primers. Repertoires were generated with immunoSEQ multiplex PCR, while TCRdb's copy carries only in-frame clones and drops some. The V and J calls and clone size come from that table; D and trimming were worked out from the DNA. The repertoire holds 150,000 to 170,000 clones, 70% to 90% seen once, with 8.3% in the top ten. Those enrolled in Seattle joined during active infection and were followed longitudinally afterward. The sample is drawn from a study of blood T cell repertoires in COVID-19. V shed 2 bases and J shed 8 bases, with 18 bases lying between them. The CDR3 has 16 amino acids. Germline-derived CDR1 and CDR2 are SEHNR and FQNEAQ (reference sequence).

This clonotype was obtained from a woman in her sixties with COVID-19, enrolled during active disease. The V gene is TRBV7-9, the J gene TRBJ1-4; D not certain. Sequenced: peripheral blood. CDR3 DNA: TGTGCCAGCAGCTTATCCCGGGAAATCAAAGGGGAAAAACTGTTTTTT. Its translation is CASSLSREIKGEKLFF.